This TCR beta chain was captured in a study of blood T cell repertoires in COVID-19 (TCRdb year 2020). Study-level background: Samples from collaborators originated in the United States, Italy and Spain and spanned both the acute and convalescent phases of COVID-19. The prospective study material was composed of cDNA or gDNA derived from T cells, B-cell-depleted T cells, or PBMCs. The samples were drawn from two sources: the first 160 participants of the ongoing ImmuneRACE study, and 1,200 or so subjects contributed by 6 global collaborators. Deeply sampled blood TCRbeta repertoires from subjects exposed to, actively infected with, or recovered from COVID-19 were included in the dataset. Nearly every sample came with metadata listing a de-identified subject ID, COVID-19 status, age in years and sex. HLA class I and class II types, where available, came from metadata supplied by the sample provider rather than from assay-based typing. The repertoires were released in a freely available public database intended as a resource for research on the immune response to SARS-CoV-2.

In the case of this clone: The antigen it recognizes is unknown. Nothing much larger sits one base from this clone, and base qualities are not available.

CDR1 and CDR2, looked up from the germline V gene, are SGHRS and YFSETQ. Reading from cysteine to phenylalanine, the CDR3 counts 13 amino acids. Only the CDR3 part of the read is kept: 39 bases, read in frame from the first base. V is clipped by 0 bases and J by 3 bases, and the sequence between their germline boundaries is 7 bases long. TCRbeta CDR3 regions were amplified from genomic DNA using the immunoSEQ Assay, a bias-controlled multiplex PCR. In the source study's methods: Within the assay, amplification of reference gene primers was used to estimate how many nucleated cells each sample contained. To quantify the absolute abundance of each unique TCRbeta CDR3 rearrangement, sequence reads were collapsed and filtered. For each sample, productive Simpson clonality was calculated by taking the square root of Simpson's diversity index across productive rearrangements. TCRdb mirrors the immuneACCESS table, restricted to in-frame sequences. Some clones are absent from its copies; in checked studies, under half trace to an unresolved V gene, and the reason for the others is unknown. From that table come the V and J calls and clone size; the DNA was used to work out D and trimming. Counted in this sample were over 400,000 clones; 70% to 90% of them appeared once. Together, the top ten hold approximately 3.2% of the sample.

Collaborating institutions collected whole blood in K2EDTA tubes following their own protocols. For TCRbeta analysis, collaborators shipped samples in one of three forms: frozen whole blood, isolated PBMCs, or DNA extracted from either of those sample types. The paper as a whole reports these results and caveats: The amount of clinical and demographic metadata varied by source and participant and was provided uncurated.

The source material was peripheral blood. This clonotype originated in a human donor in a cohort sampled during active COVID-19. Recombination joined TRBV5-1 with TRBJ2-7; TRBD1 is possibly the D segment (5 matching bases). The CDR3: CASSLVGVYEQYF. The DNA sequence reads TGCGCCAGCAGCTTGGTAGGGGTCTACGAGCAGTACTTC.